The 31 T cell receptor beta chains given below trace back to one sample, sequenced in a study of Graves' ophthalmopathy and Graves' hyperthyroidism (dated by TCRdb to the late 2010s). The sequencing machine was an Illumina HiSeq 2000. For repertoire sequencing, TCR beta CDR3 regions were amplified from RNA transcripts. HTBI primers and the Qiagen OneStep RT-PCR kit were used in a first-round RT-PCR, which was followed by a second-round multiplex PCR, size selection and purification. The raw public data were reprocessed by TCRdb itself: fastp quality trimming at Q25, MiXCR clonotype calling, in-frame beta chains only. Identical CDR3 proteins give one entry, which carries the most common genes and DNA. The sample contains around 660,000 distinct CDR3 sequences, more than 40% of them found a single time. The ten most abundant clones make up 3% to 3.5% of the sample. Sequenced input: peripheral blood. Source of these receptors: an adult man with Graves' ophthalmopathy.

This clonotype was recorded many times. The genes are TRBV29-1 and TRBJ2-5; D is tentatively TRBD1 or TRBD2 (5 bases each). V lost 3 bases and J 2 bases, leaving 13 bases between the germline ends. The CDR3 is made up of 14 amino acids. Germline V gives CDR1 SQVTM, CDR2 ANQGSEA. In DNA, the CDR3 is TGCAGCGTTGACGGGGCGACAGTACAAGAGACCCAGTACTTC. It yields the protein CSVDGATVQETQYF. Full variable domain (remainder filled in from reference TRBV29-1 and TRBJ2-5): SAVISQKPSRDICQRGTSLTIQCQVDSQVTMMFWYRQQPGQSLTLIATANQGSEATYESGFVIDKFPISRPNLTFSTLTVSNMSPEDSSIYLCSVDGATVQETQYFGPGTRLLVL.

V is TRBV20-1 and J is TRBJ1-6; D is ambiguous. There are 15 residues in the CDR3. The germline V gene has CDR1 DFQATT and CDR2 SNEGSKA (reference sequence). Trimming removed 3 bases from V and 10 bases from J, with 19 bases in between. CDR3 loop: CSASVAGEGWSPLHF. The CDR3 DNA follows: TGCAGTGCTAGTGTGGCCGGGGAAGGATGGTCACCCCTCCACTTT.

Many counts were recorded for this clonotype. The rearrangement links TRBV7-9 to TRBJ1-1; 7 nucleotides align to TRBD1. V lost 5 bases to trimming and J lost 3 bases; unmatched junction nucleotides: 9. Germline V gives CDR1 SEHNR, CDR2 FQNEAQ (reference sequence). There are 15 residues in the CDR3. The CDR3 DNA follows: TGTGCCAGCAGCAGGGCTGGCAGGGGGGACACTGAAGCTTTCTTT. This encodes CASSRAGRGDTEAFF.

V gene TRBV25-1 combines with J gene TRBJ1-1; possible D gene TRBD1, 5 bases. Germline CDR1 MGHDK, CDR2 SYGVNS. V lost 3 bases, J lost 10 bases, and 9 bases lay in between. This CDR3 contains 11 residues. For the CDR3, the DNA is TGTGCCAGCAGTGATGGTCAGGGAGCTTTCTTT. This encodes CASSDGQGAFF.

The V gene is TRBV7-2, the J gene TRBJ2-7; 8 bases match TRBD1. CDR1 is SGHTA, CDR2 FQGNSA, per germline. The CDR3 consists of 14 residues. V lost 4 bases to trimming and J lost 13 bases; unmatched junction nucleotides: 15. The CDR3 protein is CASSSPRRQGSSYF. The CDR3 DNA is TGTGCCAGCAGCTCCCCCCGTCGACAGGGGAGTAGTTACTTC.

This clonotype was recorded a few times. The chain joins TRBV6-5 to TRBJ1-4; D uncertain. The ends were cut back, 0 bases at V and 7 bases at J, with 12 bases in the middle. In germline, CDR1 is MNHEY, CDR2 SVGAGI. This CDR3 spans 15 amino acids. The CDR3 coding sequence is TGTGCCAGCAGTTACTCGGGCAGGACCGGTGAAAAACTGTTTTTT. It encodes CASSYSGRTGEKLFF.

This clonotype was observed many times. The chain has TRBV29-1 and TRBJ2-7, with 14 bases that match TRBD2. The ends lost 1 base at V and 6 bases at J; junction bases unmatched: 11. Germline lookup yields CDR1 SQVTM and CDR2 ANQGSEA. The CDR3 has 17 residues. This CDR3 reads CSVEVSGTSGSLGEQYF. CDR3 DNA: TGCAGCGTTGAAGTTTCGGGGACTAGCGGGAGTCTGGGCGAGCAGTACTTC.

Worth noting for this clonotype: A much larger clone differs from this one at a single base, so this may be a read error. CDR3 in amino acids: CASSPLDGLLKETQYF. The CDR3 DNA is TGTGCCAGCAGCCCCCTGGACGGACTCTTAAAGGAGACCCAGTACTTC. The chain employs TRBV7-9 and TRBJ2-5; the D gene is possibly TRBD2 (5 bases). Trimming left V 5 bases short and J 5 bases short, with 21 bases between. The CDR3 has 16 amino acids. Germline assignment: CDR1 SEHNR and CDR2 FQNEAQ (reference sequence).

Turning to this clonotype: Since a much larger clone is just one base distant, this may be a read error. Since the CDR3 does not end with the conserved phenylalanine or tryptophan, this likely comes from a read error. The chain carries TRBV20-1 and TRBJ1-5; the D gene is possibly TRBD1 (6 bases). Deletions cut 2 bases from V and 2 bases from J, with 16 bases between. The CDR3 runs 16 residues. CDR1 is DFQATT and CDR2 is SNEGSKA in the germline V gene (reference sequence). The CDR3 spells CSARKTGMMGNQPQHC. CDR3 bases: TGCAGTGCTAGAAAAACAGGGATGATGGGCAATCAGCCCCAGCATTGT.

This clonotype was counted many times. This chain links TRBV15 with TRBJ2-7; possible D gene TRBD1, 6 bases. From germline, CDR1 is LNHNV and CDR2 YYDKDF (reference sequence). This CDR3 is built from 14 residues. Trimming removed 5 bases at V and 4 bases at J, with 15 bases between. The CDR3 bases are TGTGCCACCAGCCGGGACACCCATCTATACGAGCAGTACTTC. Its translation is CATSRDTHLYEQYF.

The chain employs TRBV15 and TRBJ2-5; 13 bases fit TRBD2. The J segment lost 11 bases and the V segment lost 1 base, leaving 13 bases of the junction unmatched. The CDR3 spans 17 residues. The germline gives CDR1 LNHNV, CDR2 YYDKDF (reference sequence). CDR3 loop: CATSRVGLAGDTDTQYF. CDR3 nucleotides: TGTGCCACCAGCAGAGTCGGACTAGCGGGGGACACAGATACGCAGTACTTC.

This clonotype occurred a few times. The chain carries TRBV7-8 and TRBJ2-7; maybe TRBD2 (6 bases). CDR1 is SGHVS, CDR2 FQNEAQ, per germline. The CDR3 extends over 17 amino acids. Trimming took off 1 base at V and 5 bases at J, with 21 bases between the two ends. In nucleotides, the CDR3 is TGTGCCAGCAGCTTAGGAGGTAGCGGACCCCGGGGAGACGAGCAGTACTTC. Translated: CASSLGGSGPRGDEQYF. Supplemented by reference TRBV7-8 and TRBJ2-7, the full variable domain reads GAGVSQSPRYKVAKRGQDVALRCDPISGHVSLFWYQQALGQGPEFLTYFQNEAQLDKSGLPSDRFFAERPEGSVSTLKIQRTQQEDSAVYLCASSLGGSGPRGDEQYFGPGTRLTVT.

On this clonotype: One junction end disagrees with the germline gene, perhaps due to a read error. The genes are TRBV9 and TRBJ2-1; 9 bases map to TRBD2. This CDR3 comprises 12 residues. Germline assignment: CDR1 SGDLS and CDR2 YYNGEE. The CDR3 here is CASSGGDNEQFF. In DNA form, the CDR3 reads TGTGCCAGTAGCGGGGGAGACAATGAGCAGTTCTTC.

This clonotype was recorded many times. The rearrangement joins TRBV5-6 to TRBJ2-5; 10 bases are shared with TRBD2. The CDR3 runs to 14 residues. V dropped 5 bases and J dropped 5; count of bases not matched to a gene: 6. Germline CDR1 is SGHDT and CDR2 is YYEEEE. In nucleotides, the CDR3 is TGTGCCAGCAGAACGACTAGCGGGCGGGAGACCCAGTACTTC. Translation gives CASRTTSGRETQYF. Full variable domain (outside the CDR3, taken from reference TRBV5-6 and TRBJ2-5): DAGVTQSPTHLIKTRGQQVTLRCSPKSGHDTVSWYQQALGQGPQFIFQYYEEEERQRGNFPDRFSGHQFPNYSSELNVNALLLGDSALYLCASRTTSGRETQYFGPGTRLLVL.

Details on this clonotype: A junction end diverges from the germline sequence, so it may reflect a read error. This rearrangement joins TRBV7-9 to TRBJ1-5; D perhaps matches TRBD1 (5 bases). The CDR3 has 14 amino acids. Germline V lookup: CDR1 SEHNR, CDR2 FQNEAQ (reference sequence). Written as DNA, the CDR3 is TGTGCTAGCAGCTTAGGAGGGGTGATGGAGACCCAGCATTTT. Its translation: CASSLGGVMETQHF.

The V gene is TRBV24-1, the J gene TRBJ2-5; 9 nucleotides align to TRBD1. V lost 4 bases, J lost 4 bases, and 6 bases stayed unmatched. The CDR3 covers 15 residues. Germline V CDR1 and CDR2: KGHDR, SFDVKD. CDR3 nucleotides: TGTGCCACCAGTGACCCGGACAGGGGCGGAGAGACCCAGTACTTC. Translation gives CATSDPDRGGETQYF.

Comment on this clonotype: This may come from a read error, since a much larger clone is one base off. CDR3 loop: CASTHQGRLQRNERYF. CDR3 DNA sequence: TGTGCCAGCACCCACCAAGGACGCCTTCAGAGGAACGAGCGGTACTTC. The chain carries TRBV16 and TRBJ2-7; D is unclear. CDR3 length: 16 amino acids. Looked up from germline, CDR1 is KGHSY and CDR2 is FQNENV.

This clonotype was observed a handful of times. The gene calls are TRBV2 and TRBJ2-5, with 7 bases fitting TRBD1. Per germline, CDR1 SNHLY and CDR2 FYNNEI. The junction had 10 bases not matched to a gene; V was cut back by 8 bases and J by 1 base. The CDR3 consists of 15 residues. CDR3 nucleotides: TGTGCCAGCTCCCTGAATGGACAGGTCCAAGAGACCCAGTACTTC. Its protein is CASSLNGQVQETQYF.

V usage is TRBV29-1 and J usage is TRBJ2-7; 7 positions agree with TRBD1. Germline trimming cut 8 bases from V and 6 bases from J; bases unmatched to any gene: 7. CDR1 SQVTM and CDR2 ANQGSEA come from the germline V gene. The CDR3 is 11 residues long. The CDR3 region is CSRDRASEQYF. The CDR3 DNA sequence: TGCAGCCGAGACAGGGCATCCGAGCAGTACTTC.

This rearrangement joins TRBV29-1 to TRBJ1-2; the D gene is possibly TRBD1 (5 bases). Per germline, CDR1 SQVTM and CDR2 ANQGSEA. V was pared by 4 bases and J by 4 bases, with 16 bases between. This CDR3 comprises 14 residues. The CDR3 sequence: CSVGASGTIYGYTF. The CDR3 nucleotides are TGCAGCGTTGGGGCGAGTGGGACCATCTATGGCTACACCTTC.

In its sample, this clonotype was seen a few times. The chain links TRBV4-1 to TRBJ2-5, with unresolved D. This CDR3 has 15 amino acids. V lost 1 base and J 5 bases, leaving 14 bases between the germline ends. The germline V gene encodes CDR1 MGHRA and CDR2 YSYEKL. Written as DNA, the CDR3 is TGCGCCAGCAGCCAAGCGGAGCCGATCGGGGAGACCCAGTACTTC. Protein: CASSQAEPIGETQYF.

This clonotype was seen repeatedly, ten times or more. J is TRBJ1-1 and V is TRBV13, with D uncertain. Deletions cut 0 bases from V and 5 bases from J, with 13 bases between. This CDR3 is built from 15 residues. The germline V gene has CDR1 PRHDT and CDR2 FYEKMQ (reference sequence). Here the CDR3 DNA reads TGTGCCAGCAGCTTAGGTGGCCCATCCGAAACTGAAGCTTTCTTT. Its translation: CASSLGGPSETEAFF.

The gene calls are TRBV7-9 and TRBJ2-6; 10 nucleotides line up with TRBD1. The junction had 11 bases not matched to a gene; V was cut back by 5 bases and J by 1 base. The CDR3 has 19 residues. Germline assignment: CDR1 SEHNR and CDR2 FQNEAQ (reference sequence). DNA for the CDR3: TGTGCCAGCAGCCCCAGCGCCGGGACAGGGGTGTCTGGGGCCAACGTCCTGACTTTC. Translating it yields CASSPSAGTGVSGANVLTF.

To note about this clonotype: A read error is possible here, since a much larger clone lies one base away. This rearrangement joins TRBV20-1 to TRBJ1-2, with D hard to call. The germline V gene has CDR1 DFQATT and CDR2 SNEGSKA (reference sequence). Trimming shortened V by 1 base and J by 0 bases, and 9 bases separated the two germline ends. CDR3 length: 14 residues. Here the CDR3 reads CSARVGSSNYGYTF. The CDR3 region has the DNA TGCAGTGCTAGAGTTGGGAGTTCTAACTATGGCTACACCTTC.

The genes are TRBV6-5 and TRBJ1-1; D is undetermined. The CDR3 runs to 13 residues. The germline CDR1 and CDR2 sequences are MNHEY and SVGAGI. V was pared by 7 bases and J by 4 bases, with 13 bases between. The chain's CDR3 is CASNRERSTEAFF. CDR3 bases: TGTGCCAGCAACCGGGAGAGAAGCACTGAAGCTTTCTTT.

In regard to this clonotype: One base away lies a much larger clone, so this may be a sequencing read error. CDR3 coding DNA: TGCAGTGCTAGCGAAGCGCGGGAGACCCAGTACTTC. Encoded protein: CSASEARETQYF. The chain is built from TRBV20-1 and TRBJ2-5; D not resolved. The germline V gene has CDR1 DFQATT and CDR2 SNEGSKA (reference sequence). The CDR3 loop spans 12 amino acids. The V end was cut by 3 bases, the J end by 5 bases, with 10 bases between.

The sample holds many counts of this clonotype. The V call is TRBV5-4, the J call TRBJ1-2, with a weak D call TRBD1 (5 bases). The ends were cut back, 0 bases at V and 2 bases at J, with 11 bases in the middle. CDR3 size: 15 residues. In germline, CDR1 is SGHNT, CDR2 YYREEE (reference sequence). CDR3 sequence reads: CASSLDYGQNYGYTF. CDR3 nucleotides: TGTGCCAGCAGCTTGGACTACGGACAAAACTATGGCTACACCTTC. Full variable domain (outside the CDR3, taken from reference TRBV5-4 and TRBJ1-2): ETGVTQSPTHLIKTRGQQVTLRCSSQSGHNTVSWYQQALGQGPQFIFQYYREEENGRGNFPPRFSGLQFPNYSSELNVNALELDDSALYLCASSLDYGQNYGYTFGSGTRLTVV.

The chain recombines TRBV14 with TRBJ1-4; 11 bases line up with TRBD1. There are 15 residues in the CDR3. From germline, CDR1 is SGHDN and CDR2 FVKESK. V lost 5 bases, J lost 7 bases, and 6 bases stayed unmatched. The CDR3 protein is CASSTGTGGGEKLFF. CDR3 nucleotides: TGTGCCAGCAGCACCGGGACAGGGGGAGGTGAAAAACTGTTTTTT.

This clonotype was counted at least ten times. This sequence joins TRBV9 and TRBJ1-2, with D perhaps TRBD1 (6 bases). Trimming shortened V by 5 bases and J by 10 bases, and 15 bases separated the two germline ends. The CDR3 runs to 12 residues. The germline CDR1 and CDR2 sequences are SGDLS and YYNGEE. The DNA of the CDR3 is TGTGCCAGCAGTCACAGGGAGACTATCTACACCTTC. The encoded protein is CASSHRETIYTF.

This clonotype was detected a few times. Germline is not matched at one junction end, which may reflect a read error. This rearrangement joins TRBV5-8 to TRBJ1-1; no firm D call. The CDR3 extends over 13 amino acids. In germline, CDR1 is SGHTS, CDR2 YDEGEE. DNA for the CDR3: TGCGCCAGCAGCCAAAGGAAAGGGACTGAAGCTTTCTTT. Translating gives CASSQRKGTEAFF.

In its sample, this clonotype was seen a few times. The CDR3 DNA reads TGTGCCAGCAGCCCGGTCGCGAACACCGGGGAGCTGTTTTTT. Translated: CASSPVANTGELFF. The chain joins TRBV27 to TRBJ2-2; no clear D. The CDR3 extends over 14 amino acids. Trimming stripped 6 bases from V and 0 bases from J, with 8 bases between. Germline CDR1 is MNHEY and CDR2 is SMNVEV (reference sequence).